This TCR beta chain was observed in a study of shared clonotypes between healthy human individuals. Study results and caveats: The authors expected sequencing depth to affect clonotype sharing among donors.

As regards this clone: Its cognate antigen is unknown.

Sorted-subset replicate PCR reactions contained 150 to 200 ng DNA, corresponding to 29,000 or so T cell genomes. Generated by immunoSEQ multiplex PCR, the TCRdb table keeps only in-frame clones and is missing some. The sample contains 1,500,000 or so clones, roughly 95% of which appear only once. All donors were Caucasian adults living in Nashville, Tennessee. Investigators divided CD4+ cells into CD45RA+ naive and CD45RA-negative memory subsets. The V gene's germline CDR1 is LNHDA and CDR2 SQIVND (reference sequence). The CDR3 is made up of 16 amino acids. Trimming stripped 5 bases from V and 1 base from J, with 16 bases between.

The chain couples TRBV19 to TRBJ2-3; TRBD2 is a possible D gene (6 bases). The sequencing sample was made of naive CD4+ T cells sorted from blood. Subset reported: CD45RA+ positively selected. The clonotype originates from a man under 40 in good health. CDR3 sequence: CASSVEHPGGTDTQYF. DNA of the CDR3: TGTGCCAGTAGTGTTGAACACCCGGGGGGCACAGATACGCAGTATTTT.